This T cell receptor beta chain came from a study of blood T cell repertoires in COVID-19. On the study more broadly: The United States, Italy and Spain provided the acute and convalescent COVID-19 samples. T cells, B-cell-depleted T cells, or PBMCs supplied cDNA or gDNA.

In the original processing: Amplification of reference gene primers was used by the study to estimate nucleated cell counts. This table comes from immunoSEQ multiplex PCR, and its TCRdb copy is limited to in-frame clones, with some not included. Clone size and the V and J calls come from that table; the DNA yielded D and trimming. The table includes 400,000 or so clones, roughly 87% detected once. Participants were aged about 18 to 100 years from roughly 25 US areas. This CDR3 spans 14 amino acids. With 7 bases removed from V and 2 bases from J, the gap between germline ends came to 14 bases. CDR1 KGHSY and CDR2 FQNENV come from the germline V gene.

Specimen: PBMCs or T cells enriched from blood (not recorded which). The rearrangement uses TRBV16 and TRBJ1-1, with D tentatively TRBD1 (5 bases). The sequence derives from a middle-aged woman with acute COVID-19. The CDR3 region is CASTHLGLNTEAFF. In DNA form, the CDR3 reads TGTGCCAGCACTCATCTGGGGCTAAACACTGAAGCTTTCTTT. The entire variable domain, with the rest obtained from reference TRBV16 and TRBJ1-1, is as follows: GEEVAQTPKHLVRGEGQKAKLYCAPIKGHSYVFWYQQVLKNEFKFLISFQNENVFDETGMPKERFSAKCLPNSPCSLEIQATKLEDSAVYFCASTHLGLNTEAFFGQGTRLTVV.